This T cell receptor beta chain is drawn from a study of tumor-infiltrating lymphocytes in localized non-small cell lung cancer. Looking at the study overall: Some samples were collected after neoadjuvant chemotherapy; smokers, never-smokers and several histologies were included. Resected tumor was paired with non-adjacent uninvolved lung from the same patient.

This clone was seen only a few times. Its antigen is currently unknown. Profiled with immunoSEQ multiplex PCR; TCRdb holds only in-frame clones, not every one. The sample has 20,000 to 25,000 clones, roughly three fifths seen once. Study-wide results and limits: No link was found between tumor T-cell fraction and recurrence-free survival.

The receptor comes from a human donor with non-small cell lung cancer. What was sequenced was lung tumor tissue.

CDR3 DNA: TGTGCCAGCTCACCACTCAGGACTGAAGCTTTCTTT. Its translation is CASSPLRTEAFF. This chain links TRBV18 with TRBJ1-1; D gene uncertain. Trimming took off 1 base at V and 5 bases at J, with 5 bases between the two ends. Germline V lookup: CDR1 KGHSH, CDR2 LQKENI. The CDR3 has 12 residues.